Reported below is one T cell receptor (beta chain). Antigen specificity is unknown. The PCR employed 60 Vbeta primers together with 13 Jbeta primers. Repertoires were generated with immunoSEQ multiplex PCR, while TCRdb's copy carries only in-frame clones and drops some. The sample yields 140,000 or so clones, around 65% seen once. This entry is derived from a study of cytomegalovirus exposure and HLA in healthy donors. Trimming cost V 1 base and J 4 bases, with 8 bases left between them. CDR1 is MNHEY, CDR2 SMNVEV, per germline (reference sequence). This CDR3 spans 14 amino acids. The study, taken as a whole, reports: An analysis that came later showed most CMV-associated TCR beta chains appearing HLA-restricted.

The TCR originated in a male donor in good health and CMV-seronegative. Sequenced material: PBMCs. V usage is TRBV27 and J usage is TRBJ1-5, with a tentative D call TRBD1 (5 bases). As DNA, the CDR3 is TGTGCCAGCAGTTTATACGGGGGAAATCAGCCCCAGCATTTT. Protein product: CASSLYGGNQPQHF.